Listed below are T cell receptor beta chains from one sample, sequenced in a study of T cells in Graves' hyperthyroidism and ophthalmopathy. TCRdb processed the multiplex PCR reads anew with MiXCR; each CDR3 protein has one entry. This sample has fewer than 400,000 distinct CDR3 sequences, with around 14% found just once. Sequenced input: blood. The source of these receptors is a young woman with Graves' hyperthyroidism that later progressed to Graves' ophthalmopathy. CDR3s include the opening cysteine and the closing phenylalanine or tryptophan. The D gene is left open where the match is weak. Not all rows give a size; the values are once, few, many and, for expanded clones, a class.

size,J,length,D,V,CDR3,DNA
-,TRBJ2-1,14,-,TRBV29-1,CSVEREVSYNEQFF,TGCAGCGTTGAACGGGAAGTCTCCTACAATGAGCAGTTCTTC
few,TRBJ1-1,14,-,TRBV7-9,CASRSGRVNTEAFF,TGTGCCAGCAGGAGCGGACGGGTGAACACTGAAGCTTTCTTT
many,TRBJ2-7,16,TRBD2,TRBV9,CASSRLGLAEIYEQYF,TGTGCCAGCTCCCGCCTGGGACTAGCGGAGATCTACGAGCAGTACTTC
-,TRBJ2-6,18,TRBD2,TRBV5-4,CASSSLTSGRAGANVLTF,TGTGCCAGCAGCTCGCTGACTAGCGGGAGGGCTGGGGCCAACGTCCTGACTTTC
-,TRBJ1-6,15,-,TRBV5-8,CASSIRQGGESPLHF,TGTGCCAGCAGCATCCGCCAGGGAGGTGAATCACCCCTCCACTTT
many,TRBJ1-4,17,-,TRBV9,CASSPRATRYGNEKLFF,TGTGCCAGCAGCCCCCGGGCTACCCGTTATGGAAATGAAAAACTGTTTTTT
many,TRBJ2-4,13,-,TRBV28,CASSLAGQYIQYF,TGTGCCAGCAGTTTAGCAGGGCAGTACATTCAGTACTTC
-,TRBJ1-2,15,TRBD1,TRBV25-1,CASSVGTGLVYGYTF,TGTGCCAGCAGTGTTGGGACAGGGCTAGTCTATGGCTACACCTTC
many,TRBJ2-5,17,TRBD2,TRBV28,CASNSLGETSGKETQYF,TGTGCCAGCAACTCCCTCGGGGAGACTAGCGGGAAGGAGACCCAGTACTTC
few,TRBJ2-2,12,-,TRBV28,CASIQATGELFF,TGTGCCAGCATACAGGCCACCGGGGAGCTGTTTTTT
many,TRBJ2-3,12,-,TRBV20-1,CSARDIPLAQYF,TGCAGTGCTAGAGATATCCCTCTAGCGCAGTATTTT
-,TRBJ1-4,17,TRBD1,TRBV27,CASSYSGGRFPNEKLFF,TGTGCCAGCAGTTATTCAGGGGGTCGATTTCCAAATGAAAAACTGTTTTTT
-,TRBJ2-5,18,TRBD2,TRBV20-1,CSAIVVSGSLPFGETQYF,TGCAGTGCTATAGTAGTGAGCGGGAGTCTGCCGTTTGGCGAGACCCAGTACTTC
-,TRBJ2-2,16,-,TRBV10-3,CAIILGTGLNTGELFF,TGTGCCATCATTTTAGGGACTGGATTGAACACCGGGGAGCTGTTTTTT
many,TRBJ1-4,14,TRBD1,TRBV6-1,CASIVTGGDEKLFF,TGTGCCAGCATTGTAACAGGGGGCGATGAAAAACTGTTTTTT
many,TRBJ2-3,14,-,TRBV18,CASSPLKRSDTQYF,TGTGCCAGCTCACCACTGAAGCGTTCAGATACGCAGTATTTT
many,TRBJ2-3,15,TRBD2,TRBV7-8,CASSFAGAGADTQYF,TGTGCCAGCAGCTTCGCGGGAGCTGGGGCAGATACGCAGTATTTT
-,TRBJ2-7,14,TRBD2,TRBV7-2,CASSAGGRWYEQYF,TGTGCCAGCAGCGCGGGAGGGCGGTGGTACGAGCAGTACTTC
-,TRBJ2-5,19,TRBD2,TRBV3-1,CASSQDPRLAGGAGETQYF,TGTGCCAGCAGCCAAGATCCAAGACTAGCGGGAGGGGCCGGAGAGACCCAGTACTTC
-,TRBJ1-4,14,-,TRBV6-1,CASSRSVGGEKLFF,TGTGCCAGCAGTCGGTCAGTGGGGGGTGAAAAACTGTTTTTT
many,TRBJ1-4,17,TRBD1,TRBV28,CASSFPGQGVPNEKLFF,TGTGCCAGCAGTTTTCCGGGACAGGGTGTACCTAATGAAAAACTGTTTTTT
many,TRBJ2-1,16,TRBD2,TRBV27,CASSFSGTSSYNEQFF,TGTGCCAGCAGTTTCTCGGGGACTAGCTCCTACAATGAGCAGTTCTTC
many,TRBJ1-1,15,TRBD1,TRBV30,CAWSVRDRGGTEAFF,TGTGCCTGGAGTGTAAGGGACAGGGGGGGCACTGAAGCTTTCTTT
many,TRBJ2-1,11,-,TRBV27,CASANFGIQFF,TGTGCCAGCGCCAATTTCGGAATCCAGTTCTTC
few,TRBJ2-1,13,-,TRBV5-1,CASSLFRDEEQFF,TGCGCCAGCAGCTTATTTAGGGATGAAGAGCAGTTCTTC
many,TRBJ1-6,15,TRBD1,TRBV28,CASSIRDRGLGPLHF,TGTGCCAGCAGTATCCGGGACAGGGGGCTGGGACCCCTCCACTTT
few,TRBJ2-3,17,-,TRBV6-9,CASSYGRGSTSTDTQYF,TGTGCCAGCAGTTACGGAAGGGGTAGCACCAGCACAGATACGCAGTATTTT
few,TRBJ1-1,15,-,TRBV19,CASSSRQMMNTEAFF,TGTGCCAGTAGTTCACGACAGATGATGAACACTGAAGCTTTCTTT
many,TRBJ2-1,16,TRBD2,TRBV7-2,CASSSRGREAYNEQFF,TGTGCCAGCAGCTCGAGGGGTCGGGAGGCGTACAATGAGCAGTTCTTC
-,TRBJ2-1,14,TRBD2,TRBV11-2,CASSIAGAYNEQFF,TGTGCCAGCTCTATAGCGGGGGCCTACAATGAGCAGTTCTTC
few,TRBJ1-2,13,TRBD1,TRBV20-1,CSASEGAFDGYTF,TGCAGTGCTAGTGAGGGGGCTTTTGATGGCTACACCTTC
many,TRBJ2-1,16,-,TRBV10-3,CAISESGLALDNEQFF,TGTGCCATCAGTGAGTCTGGGCTAGCATTAGACAATGAGCAGTTCTTC
few,TRBJ1-6,18,-,TRBV6-2/TRBV6-3,CASSYPGTESSYNSPLHF,TGTGCCAGCAGTTACCCGGGGACGGAGAGCTCCTATAATTCACCCCTCCACTTT
-,TRBJ2-5,17,TRBD2,TRBV20-1,CSASGTSEVSYQETQYF,TGCAGTGCTAGTGGTACTAGCGAGGTTTCGTATCAAGAGACCCAGTACTTC
-,TRBJ2-5,15,TRBD1,TRBV5-1,CASSLHQGAKETQYF,TGCGCCAGCAGCTTGCACCAGGGGGCCAAAGAGACCCAGTACTTC